This TCR beta chain emerged from a study of blood T cells in healthy people across ages. Overall study results and limits: Per million T cells, TCR beta diversity dropped about linearly as age rose.

A second PCR, run for about 7 to 11 cycles, used a sample-barcoded 5' primer plus a J-beta primer mix. MiXCR, run by TCRdb on the 5' RACE reads, gives a single entry per CDR3 protein. The sample carries 1,500,000 or so distinct CDR3 sequences, 35% to 45% recorded once. The CDR3 covers 14 residues. Germline CDR1 and CDR2: SEHNR and FQNEAQ (reference sequence). V lost 1 base to trimming and J lost 6 bases, with 12 bases between them. This clonotype was counted a few times. Its antigen is currently unknown. There were at least 6 micrograms of total RNA extracted from every sample. Sequencing used blood. The sequence was obtained from a woman under 30 in good health. The chain uses TRBV7-9 and TRBJ1-2; D ambiguous. CDR3 in amino acids: CASSLGFLGDGYTF. As DNA, the CDR3 is TGTGCCAGCAGCTTAGGGTTCCTGGGAGATGGCTACACCTTC.